Detailed here is one T cell receptor beta chain. Participants were aged roughly 18 to 90 years, lived in roughly 25 US areas, and enrolled virtually. This entry comes from a study of blood T cell repertoires in COVID-19. Study-wide context: Researchers got acute and convalescent COVID-19 samples from the United States, Italy and Spain.

The repertoire was sequenced with immunoSEQ multiplex PCR; TCRdb's copy has only in-frame clones and lacks some. This table holds 400,000 to 550,000 clones, around 90% found once. The V gene lost 5 bases and the J gene lost 5 bases, with 18 bases spanning the gap. Germline values: CDR1 SGHTA, CDR2 FQGNSA. The CDR3 has 15 residues. This sequence joins TRBV7-2 and TRBJ2-5; perhaps TRBD2 as D (7 bases). Sequencing was performed on PBMCs or T cells enriched from blood (not recorded which). This clonotype originated in a woman between 18 and 29 years old with acute COVID-19. The chain's CDR3 is CASSKQAGGRETQYF. Written as DNA, the CDR3 is TGTGCCAGCAGCAAACAGGCCGGGGGGCGGGAGACCCAGTACTTC.